This T cell receptor beta chain was obtained from a study of T cell changes during pregnancy in multiple sclerosis. The germline V gene encodes CDR1 SNHLY and CDR2 FYNNEI. The V segment lost 6 bases and the J segment 7 bases; nucleotides outside the gene matches: 7. The CDR3 contains 14 residues. Some clones are missing from TCRdb's copy, which holds only in-frame ones; the method was immunoSEQ multiplex PCR. The table includes around 75,000 clones, around 90% detected once. The specimen was CD4+ T cells from peripheral blood mononuclear cells, collected in the third trimester of pregnancy. This receptor was obtained from a female donor in good health, enrolled as a control in a pregnancy study. The gene calls are TRBV2 and TRBJ1-4; TRBD1 aligns across 8 bases. The CDR3 protein is CASRRQGQVEKLFF. The CDR3 nucleotides read TGTGCCAGCAGAAGACAGGGGCAAGTTGAAAAACTGTTTTTT.